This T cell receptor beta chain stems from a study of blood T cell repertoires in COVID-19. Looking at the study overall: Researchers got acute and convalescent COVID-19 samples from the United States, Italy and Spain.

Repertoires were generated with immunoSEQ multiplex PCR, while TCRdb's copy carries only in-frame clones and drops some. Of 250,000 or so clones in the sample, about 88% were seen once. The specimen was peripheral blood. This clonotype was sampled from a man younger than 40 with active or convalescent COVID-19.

For the CDR3, the DNA is TGTGCCAGCAGCTTTGGACTCATTGACAATGAGCAGTTCTTC. Translation gives CASSFGLIDNEQFF. V gene TRBV5-6 combines with J gene TRBJ2-1; a weak D match, TRBD2 (5 bases). The CDR3 runs 14 residues. Per the germline V gene, CDR1 is SGHDT and CDR2 is YYEEEE. V was cut by 2 bases and J by 5 bases, with 11 bases left in between.